Below, 23 T cell receptor beta chains from the same sample are listed, as sequenced in a study of T-cell reconstitution after alpha-beta-depleted transplantation in children (dated by TCRdb to about 2016). The treatment or condition label corresponds to: allogeneic hematopoietic cell transplantation with graft depleted of TCRalphabeta T cells and CD19 B cells. The receptor library was made with PCR. The instrument was an Illumina HiSeq 2500. Molecular barcoding was employed in the preparation of TCR libraries, with unique molecular identifiers being used to normalize TCRbeta repertoire quantification. TCRdb reanalyzed the raw reads on its own, using fastp at Q25 for trimming and MiXCR for clone calling, and kept in-frame beta chains. A single entry per CDR3 protein holds the most common genes and DNA from its merged rows. Counted in this sample were approximately 490,000 distinct CDR3 sequences; roughly a tenth of them appeared once. The ten most abundant clones make up just over 2% of the sample.

Sequenced here: PBMCs, sampled before TCRalphabeta/CD19-depleted stem cell transplant. The receptors originated from a child aged 2-15 years with inherited bone marrow failure, due to receive a stem cell transplant.

The table lists this clonotype with many counts. The genes are TRBV6-1 and TRBJ2-1; 11 nucleotides match TRBD1. Germline CDR1 and CDR2: MNHNS and SASEGT. The CDR3 contains 15 residues. V dropped 3 bases and J dropped 7; count of bases not matched to a gene: 5. The CDR3 loop reads CASSDPGQGVNEQFF. CDR3 coding DNA: TGTGCCAGCAGTGATCCGGGACAGGGGGTTAATGAGCAGTTCTTC.

The chain couples TRBV2 to TRBJ2-1, with 10 bases that match TRBD1. The CDR3 has 13 amino acids. The trim removed 11 bases at V and 7 bases at J, leaving 8 bases unmatched. Germline loops: CDR1 SNHLY, CDR2 FYNNEI. CDR3 DNA sequence: TGTGCCGGCCTGGGGGACAGGGGAAATGAGCAGTTCTTC. Residues: CAGLGDRGNEQFF.

This clonotype has ten or more counts. The chain uses TRBV20-1 and TRBJ2-2; 11 bases align to TRBD2. After removal of 3 bases from V and 6 bases from J, the junction contained 9 bases not matched to a gene. The CDR3 is made up of 16 amino acids. CDR1 and CDR2 from the germline V gene are DFQATT and SNEGSKA (reference sequence). The CDR3 region has the DNA TGCAGTGCTAGTGAGACCGGGGGACTAGCGGCCGGGGAGCTGTTTTTT. It specifies CSASETGGLAAGELFF.

This clonotype came up many times. V is TRBV28 and J is TRBJ2-7; 7 bases are shared with TRBD1. Germline-derived CDR1 and CDR2 are MDHEN and SYDVKM. The J segment lost 1 base and the V segment lost 5 bases, leaving 8 bases of the junction unmatched. The CDR3 is 15 amino acids. Here the CDR3 reads CASSNIRDRSYEQYF. Here the CDR3 DNA reads TGTGCCAGCAGTAACATCCGGGACAGATCCTACGAGCAGTACTTC.

The V gene is TRBV12-3 or TRBV12-4, the J gene TRBJ2-3; 10 nucleotides align to TRBD1. Losses at the gene ends were 3 bases for V and 4 bases for J; bases not matched to a gene: 4. The CDR3 loop spans 15 amino acids. CDR3 sequence (DNA): TGTGCCAGCAGTTTGGTGACAGGGGGCTCAGATACGCAGTATTTT. This gives the protein CASSLVTGGSDTQYF.

In its sample, this clonotype was seen many times. The chain uses TRBV5-4 and TRBJ2-2; 7 bases align to TRBD2. The germline V gene encodes CDR1 SGHNT and CDR2 YYREEE (reference sequence). The CDR3 totals 15 residues. The J segment lost 1 base and the V segment lost 1 base, leaving 1 base of the junction unmatched. The CDR3 region has the DNA TGTGCCAGCAGCTTGTTAGCGGGGAACACCGGGGAGCTGTTTTTT. Protein: CASSLLAGNTGELFF.

This clonotype was counted at least ten times. The chain links TRBV7-8 to TRBJ1-2; perhaps TRBD1 as D (6 bases). CDR1 is SGHVS, CDR2 FQNEAQ, per germline. This CDR3 is built from 13 residues. Between the trimmed V and J ends, which lost 2 bases and 8 bases, there was a span of 12 bases. The CDR3 protein is CASSLPGGGGYTF. The CDR3, as DNA: TGTGCCAGCAGCTTACCGGGGGGCGGAGGCTACACCTTC. Using reference TRBV7-8 and TRBJ1-2 for the parts outside the CDR3, the full variable domain is GAGVSQSPRYKVAKRGQDVALRCDPISGHVSLFWYQQALGQGPEFLTYFQNEAQLDKSGLPSDRFFAERPEGSVSTLKIQRTQQEDSAVYLCASSLPGGGGYTFGSGTRLTVV.

On this clonotype itself: A clone one base away is much larger, so this may be a read error. This is likely a read error, given that the CDR3 carries no conserved phenylalanine or tryptophan at its end. The chain is built from TRBV5-1 and TRBJ2-1; 9 positions agree with TRBD2. This CDR3 comprises 16 residues. V shed 2 bases and J 5 bases; nucleotides not matched to a gene: 8. Per germline, CDR1 SGHRS and CDR2 YFSETQ. The DNA for the CDR3 is TGCGCCAGCAGCTTAGTTTTAGCGGGGGTCAACAATGAGCAGTTCTTA. Translating gives CASSLVLAGVNNEQFL.

The gene calls are TRBV7-9 and TRBJ2-2, with D unclear. The germline gives CDR1 SEHNR, CDR2 FQNEAQ (reference sequence). CDR3 size: 12 residues. Trimming pared 8 bases from V and 7 bases from J, leaving 11 bases between. CDR3 nucleotides: TGTGCCAGCCTCCCTGTAATCGGGGAGCTGTTTTTT. Protein sequence: CASLPVIGELFF.

This clonotype was seen only a few times. This chain links TRBV27 with TRBJ1-4; tentatively, D is TRBD1 (6 bases). The V gene's germline CDR1 is MNHEY and CDR2 SMNVEV (reference sequence). This CDR3 is 14 amino acids long. Trimming stripped 6 bases from V and 5 bases from J, with 13 bases between. The CDR3 nucleotides read TGTGCCAGCAGCGGACAGTCTTCGAATGAAAAACTGTTTTTT. Amino acids: CASSGQSSNEKLFF.

Ten or more counts support this clonotype. The rearrangement joins TRBV20-1 to TRBJ2-7; TRBD2 aligns across 14 bases. The germline V gene has CDR1 DFQATT and CDR2 SNEGSKA (reference sequence). With V trimmed by 6 bases and J by 6 bases, 7 bases remained unmatched. This CDR3 has 14 amino acids. This CDR3 is CSADPGLAGAEQYF. For the CDR3, the DNA is TGCAGTGCCGATCCGGGACTAGCGGGAGCCGAGCAGTACTTC.

This clonotype has at least ten counts. V usage is TRBV7-9 and J usage is TRBJ2-4; TRBD2 might be the D (6 bases). Germline V gene lookup returns CDR1 SEHNR and CDR2 FQNEAQ (reference sequence). The V end was cut by 0 bases, the J end by 8 bases, with 8 bases between. The CDR3 contains 13 residues. The CDR3 DNA follows: TGTGCCAGCAGCTTAGCGGGAGGTGACATTCAGTACTTC. Translated, it gives CASSLAGGDIQYF.

This clonotype showed up just a few times. This chain uses TRBV27 with TRBJ1-2, with 8 bases aligning to TRBD1. Germline V gene sequence: CDR1 MNHEY, CDR2 SMNVEV (reference sequence). The length of the CDR3 is 13 residues. Trimming removed 6 bases from V and 8 bases from J; junction bases left unmatched: 8. The CDR3 DNA sequence: TGTGCCAGCAGACCTACAGGGGGGGACGGCTACACCTTC. Translated: CASRPTGGDGYTF.

This clonotype occurred many times. The chain has TRBV7-9 and TRBJ2-1; 10 nucleotides align to TRBD2. The J segment lost 0 bases and the V segment lost 3 bases, leaving 5 bases of the junction unmatched. The CDR3 has 17 amino acids. CDR1 is SEHNR, CDR2 FQNEAQ, per germline (reference sequence). CDR3 sequence: CASSFTSSGSSYNEQFF. CDR3 DNA sequence: TGTGCCAGCAGCTTTACCTCTAGCGGGAGCTCCTACAATGAGCAGTTCTTC.

CDR3 coding DNA: TGTGCCAGCATCGGGCGCGGCTACACCTTC. It specifies CASIGRGYTF. J is TRBJ1-2 and V is TRBV6-5; D unclear. Germline values: CDR1 MNHEY, CDR2 SVGAGI. This CDR3 spans 10 amino acids. Trimming removed 7 bases at V and 8 bases at J, with 8 bases between.

This clonotype was recorded many times. The V gene is TRBV5-1, the J gene TRBJ2-7; 8 positions agree with TRBD1. In germline, CDR1 is SGHRS, CDR2 YFSETQ. With V trimmed by 4 bases and J by 3 bases, 6 bases remained unmatched. This CDR3 has 14 amino acids. CDR3 nucleotides: TGCGCCAGCAGCCCGGGACAGGCAGTCTACGAGCAGTACTTC. Its translation is CASSPGQAVYEQYF.

This clonotype was recorded many times. The V gene is TRBV7-9, the J gene TRBJ2-5; D ambiguous. This CDR3 has 14 residues. V lost 1 base to trimming and J lost 1 base, with 7 bases between them. In germline, CDR1 is SEHNR, CDR2 FQNEAQ (reference sequence). The DNA for the CDR3 is TGTGCCAGCAGCTTAGGGGTCCTCCAAGAGACCCAGTACTTC. This gives the protein CASSLGVLQETQYF. Full variable domain (remainder filled in from reference TRBV7-9 and TRBJ2-5): DTGVSQNPRHKITKRGQNVTFRCDPISEHNRLYWYRQTLGQGPEFLTYFQNEAQLEKSRLLSDRFSAERPKGSFSTLEIQRTEQGDSAMYLCASSLGVLQETQYFGPGTRLLVL.

This clonotype was picked up many times. The chain employs TRBV24-1 and TRBJ2-3, with D possibly TRBD2 on 6 matching bases. Germline-derived CDR1 and CDR2 are KGHDR and SFDVKD. This CDR3 region has 14 residues. The V end was cut by 3 bases, the J end by 3 bases, with 9 bases between. Written as DNA, the CDR3 is TGTGCCACCAGTGATCCCGGGAGAACAGATACGCAGTATTTT. The encoded protein is CATSDPGRTDTQYF.

This clonotype was picked up many times. The chain couples TRBV5-1 to TRBJ2-2; 10 bases are a match to TRBD2. In germline, CDR1 is SGHRS, CDR2 YFSETQ. This CDR3 contains 17 residues. After removal of 4 bases from V and 5 bases from J, the junction contained 11 bases not matched to a gene. CDR3 DNA: TGCGCCAGCAGCGCAGAACCGGGACTAGCGTTGACCGGGGAGCTGTTTTTT. It codes for CASSAEPGLALTGELFF.

This clonotype is deemed medium-sized. The chain has TRBV7-2 and TRBJ2-1, with a weak D call TRBD2 (6 bases). Germline V gene lookup returns CDR1 SGHTA and CDR2 FQGNSA. The CDR3 is 17 residues long. Trimming removed 1 base from V and 7 bases from J, with 20 bases in between. This CDR3 is CASSLGAPSAPWNEQFF. Written as DNA, the CDR3 is TGTGCCAGCAGCTTAGGGGCCCCTAGCGCCCCATGGAATGAGCAGTTCTTC.

This clonotype was seen repeatedly, ten times or more. This chain joins TRBV5-1 and TRBJ2-1; TRBD2 agrees at 9 bases. The CDR3 loop spans 16 amino acids. V was clipped by 2 bases and J by 4 bases; unmatched bases: 7. Germline V gene data show CDR1 as SGHRS and CDR2 as YFSETQ. CDR3 sequence: CASSFLTSGQYNEQFF. Here the CDR3 DNA reads TGCGCCAGCAGCTTCCTGACTAGCGGACAATACAATGAGCAGTTCTTC.

This clonotype was counted a single time. The V and J genes are TRBV5-1 and TRBJ2-2, with TRBD2 matching over 11 bases. Germline CDR1 is SGHRS and CDR2 is YFSETQ. This CDR3 region has 17 residues. The V segment lost 2 bases and the J segment 4 bases; nucleotides outside the gene matches: 7. CDR3 residues: CASSFLAGGRGTGELFF. CDR3 nucleotide sequence: TGCGCCAGCAGCTTCTTAGCGGGAGGGCGTGGCACCGGGGAGCTGTTTTTT.

Many counts were recorded for this clonotype. V is TRBV5-6 and J is TRBJ2-1; perhaps TRBD2 as D (5 bases). Germline V gene data show CDR1 as SGHDT and CDR2 as YYEEEE. This CDR3 region has 14 residues. V lost 4 bases, J lost 9 bases, and 17 bases lay in between. The CDR3 is CASSPDWPGSEQFF. The CDR3 DNA is TGTGCCAGCAGCCCGGACTGGCCGGGGAGTGAGCAGTTCTTC.